This T cell receptor beta chain was identified during a study of identifying expanded T cells in peripheral blood. The CDR3 is 13 residues long. The V gene's germline CDR1 is SGDLS and CDR2 YYNGEE. V lost 1 base to trimming and J lost 0 bases, with 3 bases between them. Study observations and caveats: Two-week clone count variance significantly increased as total template count grew. About 1.2 clones differed between technical replicates, versus around 15 and 19 over time.

Clones were read by immunoSEQ multiplex PCR, and TCRdb kept only the in-frame ones, dropping some. The data hold approximately 140,000 clones, with around nine tenths observed a single time. No infections or other immune events were documented during collection. On this clone: Its antigen is still unknown. The same CDR3 can be traced to other DNA sequences in this sample.

The chain carries TRBV9 and TRBJ2-3; D unclear. The receptor comes from a person between 18 and 75 years old in good health. Source material: blood. In DNA form, the CDR3 reads TGTGCCAGCAGCGTACTAAGCACAGATACGCAGTATTTT. It is translated as CASSVLSTDTQYF.